This T cell receptor (beta chain) was recovered during a study of shared clonotypes between healthy human individuals. Turning to this clone: Its antigen remains unknown.

General study results and limits: Tissue TCR repertoires likely differ from these blood-only repertoires.

Germline-derived CDR1 and CDR2 are LGHNA and YSLEER. The V gene lost 1 base and the J gene lost 1 base, with 17 bases spanning the gap. The CDR3 length is 18 residues. TCRdb keeps only in-frame clones here, not all; method: immunoSEQ multiplex PCR. The table lists 330,000 or so clones, around two thirds of them singletons. Sample: memory CD4+ T cells sorted from blood. This sample's subset: CD45RA-negative fraction. The sequence came from a man aged 25 to 40 in good health. This chain links TRBV4-3 with TRBJ1-3, with D possibly matching TRBD1 (5 bases). The chain's CDR3 is CASSQVGDSEFSGNTIYF. For the CDR3, the DNA is TGCGCCAGCAGCCAAGTCGGCGACAGCGAATTTTCTGGAAACACCATATATTTT.